This entry describes one T cell receptor (beta chain). This specimen comes from a study of response to subunit inactivated influenza vaccine. Germline V gene lookup returns CDR1 DFQATT and CDR2 SNEGSKA (reference sequence). With V trimmed by 6 bases and J by 4 bases, 8 bases remained unmatched. This CDR3 contains 14 residues. TCRdb re-called the RT-PCR reads through MiXCR, storing one row per CDR3 protein. The sample yields roughly 540,000 distinct CDR3 sequences, around a quarter seen once. The sample also formed part of further work on T cells expressing NK-cell markers. That work states: With UMIs, 5'RACE template switching was used to make TCR beta cDNA. Seven sequenced donors out of eight were HCMV-seropositive, one seronegative. Of the CD8+ T cells in about 6 donors, roughly 1.0-7.5% belonged to dominant NKG2C+ clonotypes. What remained unclear was the HCMV specificity of expanded NKG2C+ T cell clones.

The receptor's source is a man aged 50 or older who received an inactivated influenza vaccine. V gene TRBV20-1 combines with J gene TRBJ2-1, with TRBD2 matching 8 bases. Sequencing used CD4+ T cells sorted from PBMCs, obtained about 11 days after vaccination. The CDR3 nucleotides are TGCAGTGCACGAGGACTAGCATGGTACAATGAGCAGTTCTTC. Protein: CSARGLAWYNEQFF.